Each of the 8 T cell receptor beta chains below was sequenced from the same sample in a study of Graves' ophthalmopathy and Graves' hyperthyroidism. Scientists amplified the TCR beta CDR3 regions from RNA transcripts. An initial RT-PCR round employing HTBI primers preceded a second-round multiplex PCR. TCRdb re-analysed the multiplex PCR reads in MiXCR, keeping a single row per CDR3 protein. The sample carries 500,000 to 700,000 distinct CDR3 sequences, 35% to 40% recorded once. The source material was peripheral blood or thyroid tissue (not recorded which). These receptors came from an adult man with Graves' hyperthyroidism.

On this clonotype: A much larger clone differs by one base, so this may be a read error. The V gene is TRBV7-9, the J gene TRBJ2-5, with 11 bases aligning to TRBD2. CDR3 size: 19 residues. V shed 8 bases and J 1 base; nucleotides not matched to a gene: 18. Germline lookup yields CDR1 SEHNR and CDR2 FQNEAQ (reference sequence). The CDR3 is CASGVGPSGGMGSQETQYF. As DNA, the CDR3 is TGTGCCAGCGGCGTGGGTCCTAGCGGGGGGATGGGGAGCCAAGAGACCCAGTACTTC.

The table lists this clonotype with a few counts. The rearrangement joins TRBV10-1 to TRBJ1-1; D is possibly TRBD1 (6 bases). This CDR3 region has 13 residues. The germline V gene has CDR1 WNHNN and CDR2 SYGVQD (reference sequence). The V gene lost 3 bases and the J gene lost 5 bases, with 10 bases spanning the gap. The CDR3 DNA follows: TGCGCCAGCAGTGAATTAAGGGGGACTGAAGCTTTCTTT. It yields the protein CASSELRGTEAFF.

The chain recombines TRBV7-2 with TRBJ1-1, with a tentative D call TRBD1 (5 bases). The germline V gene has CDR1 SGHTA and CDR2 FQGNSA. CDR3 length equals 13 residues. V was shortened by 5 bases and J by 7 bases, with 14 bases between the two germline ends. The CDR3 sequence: CASSAGGVNEAFF. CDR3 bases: TGTGCCAGCAGCGCGGGAGGGGTTAATGAAGCTTTCTTT.

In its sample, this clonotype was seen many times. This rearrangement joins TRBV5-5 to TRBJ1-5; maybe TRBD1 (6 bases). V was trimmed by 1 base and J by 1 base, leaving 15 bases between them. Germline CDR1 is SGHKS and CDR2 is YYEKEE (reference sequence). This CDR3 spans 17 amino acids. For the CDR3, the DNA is TGTGCCAGCAGCTTGTCGTCCAGGGGTAGGAGCAATCAGCCCCAGCATTTT. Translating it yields CASSLSSRGRSNQPQHF.

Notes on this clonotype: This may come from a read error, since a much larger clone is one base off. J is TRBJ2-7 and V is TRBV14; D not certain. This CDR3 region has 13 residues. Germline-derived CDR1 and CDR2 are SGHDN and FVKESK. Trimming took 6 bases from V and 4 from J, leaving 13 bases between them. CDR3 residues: CASRHTPLYEQYF. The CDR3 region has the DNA TGTGCCAGCAGACACACACCCCTTTACGAGCAGTACTTC.

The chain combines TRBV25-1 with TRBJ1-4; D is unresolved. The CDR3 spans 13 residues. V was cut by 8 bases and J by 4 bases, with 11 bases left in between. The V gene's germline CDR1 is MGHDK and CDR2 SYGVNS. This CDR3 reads CASLVGNNEKLFF. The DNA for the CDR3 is TGTGCCAGCTTAGTGGGAAATAATGAAAAACTGTTTTTT.

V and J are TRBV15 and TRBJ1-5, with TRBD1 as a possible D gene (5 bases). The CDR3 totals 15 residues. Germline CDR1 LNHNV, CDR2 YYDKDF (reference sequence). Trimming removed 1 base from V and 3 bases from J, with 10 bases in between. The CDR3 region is CATSRVTQVNQPQHF. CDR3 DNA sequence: TGTGCCACCAGCAGAGTGACACAGGTCAATCAGCCCCAGCATTTT.

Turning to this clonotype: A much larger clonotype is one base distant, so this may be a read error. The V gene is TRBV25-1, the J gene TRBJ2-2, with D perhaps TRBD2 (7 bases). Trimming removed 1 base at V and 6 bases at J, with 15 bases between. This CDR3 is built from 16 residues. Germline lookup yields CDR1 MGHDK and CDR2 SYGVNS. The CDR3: CASSESGRGDSGELFF. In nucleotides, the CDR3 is TGTGCCAGCAGTGAATCAGGGAGGGGGGACTCCGGGGAGCTGTTTTTT.